This is a list of T cell receptor beta chains from one sample in a study of cytomegalovirus exposure and HLA in healthy donors. Here immunoSEQ multiplex PCR was the method, and the copy in TCRdb shows in-frame clones only, minus some. There are about 120,000 clones in the sample; approximately 86% occur only once, and about 4.1% lies in the top ten. What was sequenced was PBMCs. Every receptor here comes from a man between 18 and 35 years old in good health and CMV-seropositive. Each CDR3 is given with its conserved first and last residue. Each record gives: V gene, J gene, CDR3 protein.

TRBV4-3,TRBJ2-2,CASSQEWQGGNTGELFF
TRBV5-4,TRBJ2-1,CASRETGVNEQFF
TRBV5-1,TRBJ1-1,CASSLVGQGNTEAFF
TRBV27,TRBJ2-7,CASSLGRGDEQYF
TRBV7-2,TRBJ1-4,CASSSTGLNEKLFF
TRBV7-9,TRBJ2-5,CASSLDTSLGETQYF
TRBV9,TRBJ1-2,CASSVAQGARYGYTF
TRBV7-2,TRBJ2-3,CASSHWTGGTDTQYF
TRBV19,TRBJ2-3,CASSIDLYSPSTDTQYF
TRBV7-2,TRBJ1-5,CASSLAGATNQPQHF
TRBV10-3,TRBJ2-2,CAIRTSRGTNTGELFF
TRBV28,TRBJ1-4,CASSSEGRNEKLFF
TRBV4-3,TRBJ2-5,CASSQDPGTSGQETQYF
TRBV6-5,TRBJ2-3,CASSNPGLATDTQYF
TRBV28,TRBJ1-5,CASRSPSQPQHF
TRBV10-2,TRBJ2-2,CASSGQGSSTGELFF
TRBV7-2,TRBJ2-1,CASSSSGAFYNEQFF
TRBV28,TRBJ1-2,CASSWGPGHSVYTF
TRBV6-6,TRBJ2-7,CASSDTGNEQYF
TRBV2,TRBJ2-5,CASSKDRDETQYF
TRBV5-1,TRBJ1-2,CASRTEGTTASYGYTF
TRBV5-4,TRBJ2-1,CASSLAGRTNEQFF
TRBV4-1,TRBJ1-3,CASSQERLRSGNTIYF
TRBV27,TRBJ1-3,CASSLRQGFSGNTIYF
TRBV27,TRBJ1-5,CASSFTGGQPQHF
TRBV19,TRBJ1-6,CASNLGFNSPLHF
TRBV5-1,TRBJ2-3,CASSLENFVDTQYF
TRBV2,TRBJ2-2,CASTTNTGELFF
TRBV5-5,TRBJ1-6,CASRTGQGLSYNSPLHF
TRBV28,TRBJ1-5,CASSNPDSSNQPQHF
TRBV30,TRBJ2-3,CAWSVQGLSTDTQYF
TRBV30,TRBJ1-4,CAWSRQDEGAEKLFF
TRBV28,TRBJ2-5,CASSLLRDKRGVTGETQYF
TRBV2,TRBJ1-5,CASSEAQGTQHF
TRBV5-1,TRBJ2-1,CASSTVQGDEQFF
TRBV6-1,TRBJ2-3,CASSEVIAGGTDTQYF
TRBV7-9,TRBJ2-1,CASIDSNSPNEQFF
TRBV15,TRBJ1-2,CATSRDWSYGYTF
TRBV6-1,TRBJ1-3,CACRDSGNTIYF
TRBV4-1,TRBJ1-4,CASSQVQGHKGELFF
TRBV28,TRBJ1-1,CAIVGGTEAFF
TRBV4-3,TRBJ2-5,CASSKQGTNGETQYF
TRBV19,TRBJ1-5,CASCGGTGGNQPQHF
TRBV14,TRBJ1-1,CASSQERPYYTEAFF
TRBV2,TRBJ1-1,CASSPGGGRHTMNTEAFF
TRBV5-6,TRBJ1-2,CASSLDTTYGYTF
TRBV19,TRBJ1-2,CASRGSGDYGYTF
TRBV4-1,TRBJ2-1,CASSQDPGQGNEQFF
TRBV13,TRBJ1-1,CASSLSRGAFF
TRBV2,TRBJ2-3,CASSVEVAPDTQYF
TRBV4-3,TRBJ2-7,CASSQGQGSYEQYF